These T cell receptor beta chains were read from a single sample in a study of blood T cell repertoires in COVID-19. Here immunoSEQ multiplex PCR was the method, and the copy in TCRdb shows in-frame clones only, minus some. The sample holds 150,000 to 200,000 clones, 82% seen once. Sample: PBMCs or T cells enriched from blood (not recorded which). The receptors come from a man in his forties or fifties who had recovered from COVID-19. Both conserved end residues are part of each CDR3. Fields, in order: J gene, D gene, clone size, V gene, CDR3 DNA, CDR3 protein. D genes are given only for firm matches. The listing skips clone size in some rows; elsewhere it reads once, few, many or a size class.

>TRBJ1-4|TRBD1|once|TRBV4-2
TGTGCCAGCAGCCAAGATCCCCCGGGACAGCGGATTAATGAAAAACTGTTTTTT
CASSQDPPGQRINEKLFF
>TRBJ1-1|.|.|TRBV19
TGTGCCACGGGGGAAAGGGGAGCAGCTTTCTTT
CATGERGAAFF
>TRBJ2-5|TRBD1|.|TRBV6-6
TGTGCCAGCACCATGGGACAGGGGGCTCAAGGGACCCAGTACTTC
CASTMGQGAQGTQYF
>TRBJ1-4|.|.|TRBV7-9
TGTGCCAGCAGCACTAACAGGGAAAAACTGTTTTTT
CASSTNREKLFF
>TRBJ1-4|.|once|TRBV24-1
TGTGCCACCAGTGATTCTGGCGGCGGAGGGAGTGAAAAACTGTTTTTT
CATSDSGGGGSEKLFF
>TRBJ2-7|TRBD1|.|TRBV5-5
TGTGCCAGCAGCATGGGACAGGGGTTATACGAGCAGTACTTC
CASSMGQGLYEQYF
>TRBJ2-1|TRBD2|.|TRBV11-3
TGTGCCAGCAGCAAAGACCCCCTAGCGGGAGGGCCAGTCAATGAGCAGTTCTTC
CASSKDPLAGGPVNEQFF
>TRBJ1-6|.|.|TRBV28
TGTGCCAGCAGTTTCTCGGGGAGCTCCTATAATTCACCCCTCCACTTT
CASSFSGSSYNSPLHF
>TRBJ2-3|.|.|TRBV5-1
TGCGCCAGCAGCTTGGGTGGAGGGACAGATACGCAGTATTTT
CASSLGGGTDTQYF
>TRBJ2-5|TRBD2|once|TRBV14
TGTGCCAGCAGCCAAGTGGGACTAGCGATGGAGACCCAGTACTTC
CASSQVGLAMETQYF
>TRBJ2-3|TRBD1|.|TRBV7-2
TGTGCCAGCAGCTTAGTCGGGACAGGGTCAGGAGATACGCAGTATTTT
CASSLVGTGSGDTQYF
>TRBJ1-4|TRBD1|few|TRBV4-3
TGCGCCAGCAGCCAAGACAGACAGGGTGTTTGGGAAAAACTGTTTTTT
CASSQDRQGVWEKLFF
>TRBJ2-7|.|.|TRBV5-8
TGTGCCAGCAGCCCACTGAACCATTACGAGCAGTACTTC
CASSPLNHYEQYF
>TRBJ2-7|TRBD1|.|TRBV10-1
TGCGCCAGCAGCGAACTCCCGGGACAGGACTCCTACGAGCAGTACTTC
CASSELPGQDSYEQYF
>TRBJ2-3|.|.|TRBV9
TGTGCCAGCAGCGTAGCCTTATCACAGGGAAACACAGATACGCAGTATTTT
CASSVALSQGNTDTQYF
>TRBJ1-5|TRBD1|.|TRBV6-5
TGTGCCAGCAGCGATCTGGACAGGGGCAATCAGCCCCAGCATTTT
CASSDLDRGNQPQHF
>TRBJ1-4|TRBD1|once|TRBV7-9
TGTGCCAGCAGCTCCGGACAGGGTATTAATGAAAAACTGTTTTTT
CASSSGQGINEKLFF
>TRBJ1-2|.|.|TRBV4-2
TGTGCCAGCAGCCAGGAAGGGGCGACAGGCGGCTACACCTTC
CASSQEGATGGYTF
>TRBJ1-1|TRBD1|.|TRBV19
TGTGCCAGTAGTAAACCCTGGGGACAGGGGGCGAACACTGAAGCTTTCTTT
CASSKPWGQGANTEAFF
>TRBJ1-1|TRBD1|.|TRBV11-3
TGTGCCAGCAGCTTACAGGGGGATGAAGCTTTCTTT
CASSLQGDEAFF